This TCR beta chain originates from a study of T cells in women clearing cervical HPV infection. Turning to the study itself: Case blood was drawn when the lesion was first found; control blood after infection became undetectable. Study-wide findings and caveats: Combining TCR richness with V gene abundances gave approximately 0.84 AUC.

This clone registers medium-sized by frequency. Its antigen is not identified. The read halts 3 residues ahead of the CDR3 end, with the missing end drawn from the germline J gene. TCRdb's table, derived via immunoSEQ multiplex PCR, lists solely in-frame clones and lacks some. The sample spans 11,000 or so clones; the ten largest clones claim roughly a quarter. V lost 3 bases and J lost 1, with 3 bases in between. This CDR3 comprises 13 residues. In germline, CDR1 is LNHDA, CDR2 SQIVND (reference sequence). The source material was blood buffy coat. The clonotype originates from a woman between 18 and 70 years old with a cervical HPV16 infection that either progressed to CIN3+ or cleared (not recorded which). The chain recombines TRBV19 with TRBJ2-2; unclear D gene. CDR3 loop: CASSILNTGELFF. The sequenced CDR3 bases are TGTGCCAGTAGTATCTTGAACACCGGGGAG.